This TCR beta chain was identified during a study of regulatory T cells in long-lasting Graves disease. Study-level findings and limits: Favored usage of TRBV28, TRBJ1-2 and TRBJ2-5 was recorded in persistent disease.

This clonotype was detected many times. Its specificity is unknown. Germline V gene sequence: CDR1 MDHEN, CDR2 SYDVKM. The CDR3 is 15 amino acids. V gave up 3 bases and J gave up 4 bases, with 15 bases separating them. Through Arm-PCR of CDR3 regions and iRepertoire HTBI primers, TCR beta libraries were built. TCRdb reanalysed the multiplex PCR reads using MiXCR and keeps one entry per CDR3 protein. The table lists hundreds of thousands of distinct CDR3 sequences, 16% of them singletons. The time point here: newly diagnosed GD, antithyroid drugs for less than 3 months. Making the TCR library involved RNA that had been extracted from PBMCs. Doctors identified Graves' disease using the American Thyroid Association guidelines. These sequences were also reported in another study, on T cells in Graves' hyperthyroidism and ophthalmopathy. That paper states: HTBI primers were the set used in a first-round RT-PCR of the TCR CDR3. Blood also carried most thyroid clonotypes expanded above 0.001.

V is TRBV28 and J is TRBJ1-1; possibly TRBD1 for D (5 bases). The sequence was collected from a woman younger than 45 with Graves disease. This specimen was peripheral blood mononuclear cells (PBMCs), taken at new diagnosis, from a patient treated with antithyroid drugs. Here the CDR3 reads CASSFFEGRSTEAFF. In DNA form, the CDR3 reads TGTGCCAGCAGTTTTTTCGAGGGGAGGAGCACTGAAGCTTTCTTT.